A selection of T cell receptor beta chains follows, all from one sample in a study of glioma-infiltrating T cells after dendritic cell vaccination. Clones were sequenced by immunoSEQ multiplex PCR, and TCRdb holds only the in-frame ones, with some missing. The table has roughly 38,000 clones, 70% to 85% seen once; the top ten hold 7.8%. The specimen was blood, collected before dendritic cell vaccination. These receptors originate from a human donor with glioblastoma. The CDR3 runs from the conserved cysteine through the conserved F or W. The D gene is left open where the match is weak. Clone size is shown for a subset of rows, as once, few, many or a class of expanded clone.

CDR3aa: CASSQAGTGTSSDTQYF
CDR3nt: TGCGCCAGCAGCCAAGCGGGGACAGGGACTTCTTCCGATACGCAGTATTTT
d_gene: TRBD1
v_gene: TRBV4-1
j_gene: TRBJ2-3
abundance: -

CDR3aa: CSVLRDSSSTDTQYF
CDR3nt: TGCAGCGTTCTCCGAGACAGTAGTAGCACAGATACGCAGTATTTT
d_gene: -
v_gene: TRBV29-1
j_gene: TRBJ2-3
abundance: -

CDR3aa: CASSLVAGRRPKNIQYF
CDR3nt: TGTGCCAGCAGCTTAGTAGCGGGCAGGAGGCCCAAAAACATTCAGTACTTC
d_gene: TRBD2
v_gene: TRBV7-9
j_gene: TRBJ2-4
abundance: -

CDR3aa: CASSVGTGDYEQYF
CDR3nt: TGTGCCAGCAGCGTCGGGACAGGGGACTACGAGCAGTACTTC
d_gene: TRBD1
v_gene: TRBV9
j_gene: TRBJ2-7
abundance: -

CDR3aa: CASSLVFRISGGYTDTQYF
CDR3nt: TGTGCCAGCAGTTTAGTTTTCCGGATTAGCGGGGGGTACACAGATACGCAGTATTTT
d_gene: TRBD2
v_gene: TRBV28
j_gene: TRBJ2-3
abundance: few

CDR3aa: CASSKGDRVITGNTIYF
CDR3nt: TGTGCCAGCAGCAAAGGGGACAGGGTGATTACTGGAAACACCATATATTTT
d_gene: -
v_gene: TRBV21-1
j_gene: TRBJ1-3
abundance: -

CDR3aa: CASKRPYGNSPLHF
CDR3nt: TGTGCCTCAAAGAGGCCGTACGGAAATTCACCCCTCCACTTT
d_gene: -
v_gene: TRBV30
j_gene: TRBJ1-6
abundance: -

CDR3aa: CASSEPGWTEAFF
CDR3nt: TGCGCCAGCAGTGAACCCGGGTGGACTGAAGCTTTCTTT
d_gene: -
v_gene: TRBV10-1
j_gene: TRBJ1-1
abundance: -

CDR3aa: CASSLSRVAYNSPLHF
CDR3nt: TGTGCCAGCAGTTTAAGCAGGGTGGCCTATAATTCCCCCCTCCACTTT
d_gene: -
v_gene: TRBV27
j_gene: TRBJ1-6
abundance: -

CDR3aa: CASSVQRGGQDTQYF
CDR3nt: TGCGCCAGCAGCGTCCAGCGGGGGGGCCAAGATACGCAGTATTTT
d_gene: TRBD2
v_gene: TRBV5-1
j_gene: TRBJ2-3
abundance: -

CDR3aa: CATSRDSGGNEKLFF
CDR3nt: TGTGCCACCAGCAGAGATTCGGGAGGTAATGAAAAACTGTTTTTT
d_gene: -
v_gene: TRBV15
j_gene: TRBJ1-4
abundance: -

CDR3aa: CASSLTPGNQETQYF
CDR3nt: TGTGCCAGCAGCCTAACGCCGGGAAACCAAGAGACCCAGTACTTC
d_gene: -
v_gene: TRBV9
j_gene: TRBJ2-5
abundance: -

CDR3aa: CASSSTGGMNTEAFF
CDR3nt: TGCGCCAGCAGCTCCACAGGGGGCATGAACACTGAAGCTTTCTTT
d_gene: TRBD1
v_gene: TRBV5-1
j_gene: TRBJ1-1
abundance: few

CDR3aa: CASSPIAGTGVETQYF
CDR3nt: TGTGCCAGCTCACCAATCGCGGGGACAGGGGTAGAGACCCAGTACTTC
d_gene: TRBD1
v_gene: TRBV18
j_gene: TRBJ2-5
abundance: -

CDR3aa: CASRTSGGNTDTQYF
CDR3nt: TGTGCCAGCAGGACTAGCGGGGGTAACACAGATACGCAGTATTTT
d_gene: TRBD2
v_gene: TRBV2
j_gene: TRBJ2-3
abundance: -

CDR3aa: CASSLRLDSAYEQYF
CDR3nt: TGTGCCAGCAGCTTGAGGTTGGATAGCGCATACGAGCAGTACTTC
d_gene: -
v_gene: TRBV7-8
j_gene: TRBJ2-7
abundance: -

CDR3aa: CAWSKDRGDTIYF
CDR3nt: TGTGCCTGGAGTAAGGACAGGGGGGACACCATATATTTT
d_gene: TRBD1
v_gene: TRBV30
j_gene: TRBJ1-3
abundance: -

CDR3aa: CASSTGSNQPQHF
CDR3nt: TGTGCCAGCAGCACAGGGAGCAATCAGCCCCAGCATTTT
d_gene: -
v_gene: TRBV21-1
j_gene: TRBJ1-5
abundance: -

CDR3aa: CASSLGGSYGYTF
CDR3nt: TGTGCCAGCAGTCTCGGGGGAAGCTATGGCTACACCTTC
d_gene: -
v_gene: TRBV28
j_gene: TRBJ1-2
abundance: few

CDR3aa: CASSDKSGGGNTIYF
CDR3nt: TGTGCCAGCTCCGACAAATCCGGGGGAGGAAACACCATATATTTT
d_gene: -
v_gene: TRBV18
j_gene: TRBJ1-3
abundance: -

CDR3aa: CASSLGQGNQPQHF
CDR3nt: TGTGCCAGCAGCCTAGGACAGGGTAATCAGCCCCAGCATTTT
d_gene: TRBD1
v_gene: TRBV7-9
j_gene: TRBJ1-5
abundance: once

CDR3aa: CASWGTSGGSYEQYF
CDR3nt: TGTGCCAGCTGGGGGACTAGCGGGGGGTCCTACGAGCAGTACTTC
d_gene: TRBD2
v_gene: TRBV6-6
j_gene: TRBJ2-7
abundance: -

CDR3aa: CASNLLQETQYF
CDR3nt: TGTGCCAGCAATCTCCTCCAAGAGACCCAGTACTTC
d_gene: -
v_gene: TRBV2
j_gene: TRBJ2-5
abundance: once

CDR3aa: CACGGGGTGRSNQPQHF
CDR3nt: TGTGCCTGCGGGGGAGGCGGGACAGGGCGAAGCAATCAGCCCCAGCATTTT
d_gene: TRBD1
v_gene: TRBV30
j_gene: TRBJ1-5
abundance: -

CDR3aa: CASSLARATNEKLFF
CDR3nt: TGCGCCAGCAGCCTGGCGCGGGCAACTAATGAAAAACTGTTTTTT
d_gene: -
v_gene: TRBV5-1
j_gene: TRBJ1-4
abundance: medium-sized

CDR3aa: CASSYLTGNEQFF
CDR3nt: TGTGCCAGCAGTTACCTGACAGGCAATGAGCAGTTCTTC
d_gene: -
v_gene: TRBV6-5
j_gene: TRBJ2-1
abundance: -

CDR3aa: CASSPGQGVAFF
CDR3nt: TGTGCCAGTAGTCCAGGACAGGGTGTGGCTTTCTTT
d_gene: TRBD1
v_gene: TRBV19
j_gene: TRBJ1-1
abundance: -

CDR3aa: CASSPGTRYEQYF
CDR3nt: TGTGCCAGCAGTCCCGGGACTCGCTACGAGCAGTACTTC
d_gene: -
v_gene: TRBV6-5
j_gene: TRBJ2-7
abundance: -

CDR3aa: CASSLGRTYEQYF
CDR3nt: TGCGCCAGCAGCCTCGGGAGAACCTACGAGCAGTACTTC
d_gene: -
v_gene: TRBV4-3
j_gene: TRBJ2-7
abundance: -

CDR3aa: CAIRQTGPSNTGELFF
CDR3nt: TGTGCCATCAGACAAACAGGGCCGTCGAACACCGGGGAGCTGTTTTTT
d_gene: -
v_gene: TRBV10-3
j_gene: TRBJ2-2
abundance: -

CDR3aa: CASSLERAEYTGELFF
CDR3nt: TGTGCCAGCAGCTTAGAGAGGGCAGAATACACCGGGGAGCTGTTTTTT
d_gene: -
v_gene: TRBV11-2
j_gene: TRBJ2-2
abundance: -

CDR3aa: CASRPGQGQYSNQPQHF
CDR3nt: TGTGCCAGTAGACCGGGACAGGGACAATATAGCAATCAGCCCCAGCATTTT
d_gene: TRBD1
v_gene: TRBV19
j_gene: TRBJ1-5
abundance: -

CDR3aa: CASSLSGGSYNEQFF
CDR3nt: TGTGCCAGCAGCCTTAGCGGGGGATCCTACAATGAGCAGTTCTTC
d_gene: TRBD2
v_gene: TRBV9
j_gene: TRBJ2-1
abundance: -

CDR3aa: CASSDYGQTISNQPQHF
CDR3nt: TGTGCCAGCAGTGATTATGGGCAGACGATAAGCAATCAGCCCCAGCATTTT
d_gene: -
v_gene: TRBV6-4
j_gene: TRBJ1-5
abundance: once

CDR3aa: CASLRGHSNQPQHF
CDR3nt: TGTGCCAGCCTTAGGGGGCATAGCAATCAGCCCCAGCATTTT
d_gene: TRBD1
v_gene: TRBV28
j_gene: TRBJ1-5
abundance: -

CDR3aa: CASSGVRGTEAFF
CDR3nt: TGTGCCAGCAGTGGTGTGCGCGGCACTGAAGCTTTCTTT
d_gene: -
v_gene: TRBV2
j_gene: TRBJ1-1
abundance: few

CDR3aa: CASGLFLWGGGTDTQYF
CDR3nt: TGTGCTAGTGGTTTGTTCCTTTGGGGGGGAGGCACAGATACGCAGTATTTT
d_gene: TRBD2
v_gene: TRBV12-5
j_gene: TRBJ2-3
abundance: -

CDR3aa: CATQGQGNTEAFF
CDR3nt: TGTGCCACCCAGGGACAGGGGAACACTGAAGCTTTCTTT
d_gene: TRBD1
v_gene: TRBV10-3
j_gene: TRBJ1-1
abundance: -

CDR3aa: CASRLGQGDYEQYF
CDR3nt: TGTGCCAGCAGGTTAGGACAGGGGGACTACGAGCAGTACTTC
d_gene: TRBD1
v_gene: TRBV13
j_gene: TRBJ2-7
abundance: -

CDR3aa: CASSSKPGGADTQYF
CDR3nt: TGTGCCAGCAGTTCTAAACCGGGGGGGGCAGATACGCAGTATTTT
d_gene: TRBD2
v_gene: TRBV27
j_gene: TRBJ2-3
abundance: -

CDR3aa: CAISEQQETQYF
CDR3nt: TGTGCCATCAGTGAACAGCAAGAGACCCAGTACTTC
d_gene: -
v_gene: TRBV10-3
j_gene: TRBJ2-5
abundance: -

CDR3aa: CASSGGDRGTREQYF
CDR3nt: TGTGCCAGCAGCGGCGGGGACAGGGGGACTCGCGAGCAGTACTTC
d_gene: TRBD1
v_gene: TRBV5-6
j_gene: TRBJ2-7
abundance: -